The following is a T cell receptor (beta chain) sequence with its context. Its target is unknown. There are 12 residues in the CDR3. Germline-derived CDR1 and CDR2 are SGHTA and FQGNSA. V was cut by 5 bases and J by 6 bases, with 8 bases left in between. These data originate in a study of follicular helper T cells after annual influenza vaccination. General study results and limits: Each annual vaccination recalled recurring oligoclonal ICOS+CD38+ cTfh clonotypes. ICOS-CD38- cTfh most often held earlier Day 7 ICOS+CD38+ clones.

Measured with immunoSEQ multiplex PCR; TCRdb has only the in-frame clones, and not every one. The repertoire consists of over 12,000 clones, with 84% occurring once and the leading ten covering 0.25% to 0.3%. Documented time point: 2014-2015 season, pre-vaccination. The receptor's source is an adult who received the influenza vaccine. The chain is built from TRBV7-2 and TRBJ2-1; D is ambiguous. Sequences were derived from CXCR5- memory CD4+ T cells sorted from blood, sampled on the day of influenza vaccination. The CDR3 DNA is TGTGCCAGCAGCCCCGTCTCCAATGAGCAGTTCTTC. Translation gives CASSPVSNEQFF. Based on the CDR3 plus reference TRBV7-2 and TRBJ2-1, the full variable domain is GAGVSQSPSNKVTEKGKDVELRCDPISGHTALYWYRQSLGQGLEFLIYFQGNSAPDKSGLPSDRFSAERTGGSVSTLTIQRTQQEDSAVYLCASSPVSNEQFFGPGTRLTVL.